This entry lists 29 T cell receptor beta chains sequenced from one sample in a study of blood T cell repertoires in COVID-19. Some clones are missing from TCRdb's copy, which holds only in-frame ones; the method was immunoSEQ multiplex PCR. The sample has about 210,000 clones, 60% to 85% seen once. Material for sequencing was peripheral blood. The receptors derive from a woman in her seventies with acute or convalescent COVID-19.

This clone was observed a handful of times. The chain carries TRBV24-1 and TRBJ2-7; tentative D call: TRBD2 (5 bases). CDR3 length: 13 amino acids. Germline values: CDR1 KGHDR, CDR2 SFDVKD. Trimming pared 4 bases from V and 1 base from J, leaving 7 bases between. CDR3 sequence reads: CATSDPGSYEQYF. CDR3 in DNA: TGTGCCACCAGTGACCCGGGATCCTACGAGCAGTACTTC.

V is TRBV12-3 or TRBV12-4 and J is TRBJ1-2, with 7 bases lining up with TRBD1. Trimming took 3 bases from V and 4 from J; bases not matched to a gene: 2. This CDR3 comprises 13 residues. The CDR3 is CASSLSGGYGYTF. The CDR3, as DNA: TGTGCCAGCAGTTTGTCAGGGGGCTATGGCTACACCTTC.

This clone has just a few counts. This chain uses TRBV4-1 with TRBJ1-3; a possible D gene is TRBD1 (5 bases). In germline, CDR1 is MGHRA, CDR2 YSYEKL. The V gene lost 4 bases and the J gene lost 4 bases, with 14 bases spanning the gap. CDR3 length equals 15 residues. The chain's CDR3 is CASSPVGTPGNTIYF. CDR3 in DNA: TGCGCCAGCAGCCCGGTCGGGACTCCCGGAAACACCATATATTTT.

This clone was found a few times. V usage is TRBV11-2 and J usage is TRBJ1-3; D gene unclear. V dropped 1 base and J dropped 4 bases, with 11 bases sitting between them. The length of the CDR3 is 15 residues. The germline V gene has CDR1 SGHAT and CDR2 FQNNGV. CDR3 sequence: CASSLVPGSGNTIYF. As DNA, the CDR3 is TGTGCCAGCAGCTTAGTCCCGGGATCAGGAAACACCATATATTTT.

The chain is built from TRBV4-1 and TRBJ2-3; D is unclear. V was shortened by 1 base and J by 8 bases, with 16 bases between the two germline ends. Germline loops: CDR1 MGHRA, CDR2 YSYEKL. The length of the CDR3 is 15 residues. In nucleotides, the CDR3 is TGCGCCAGCAGCCAAGTTCCCGATAGAGCAGGTACGCAGTATTTT. Its protein is CASSQVPDRAGTQYF.

The rearrangement joins TRBV9 to TRBJ2-7; maybe TRBD2 (6 bases). The germline CDR1 and CDR2 sequences are SGDLS and YYNGEE. V was trimmed by 7 bases and J by 3 bases, leaving 14 bases between them. This CDR3 has 13 amino acids. The CDR3, as DNA: TGTGCCAGCTCCGGCGGGATGAACTACGAGCAGTACTTC. It yields the protein CASSGGMNYEQYF.

The V gene is TRBV27, the J gene TRBJ1-1; weak D call: TRBD1 (5 bases). This CDR3 is 16 amino acids long. In germline, CDR1 is MNHEY, CDR2 SMNVEV (reference sequence). V was shortened by 4 bases and J by 5 bases, with 20 bases between the two germline ends. The CDR3 DNA follows: TGTGCCAGCAGTTCGGGGGGAGTGGAAGACGGGACTGAAGCTTTCTTT. This encodes CASSSGGVEDGTEAFF.

This clone has a single count. The chain couples TRBV19 to TRBJ1-1; D gene ambiguous. This CDR3 contains 13 residues. V lost 7 bases to trimming and J lost 5 bases, with 14 bases between them. Germline assignment: CDR1 LNHDA and CDR2 SQIVND (reference sequence). This CDR3 is CASTAVLETEAFF. The CDR3 DNA is TGTGCCAGTACGGCAGTCCTAGAGACTGAAGCTTTCTTT.

The J gene is TRBJ1-1, the V gene TRBV5-1; D uncertain. The germline V and J ends were trimmed by 0 bases and 1 base, with 10 bases remaining between them. Germline V gene lookup returns CDR1 SGHRS and CDR2 YFSETQ. The CDR3 runs 15 residues. DNA for the CDR3: TGCGCCAGCAGCTTGGGTGTGGGGAGGAACACTGAAGCTTTCTTT. It specifies CASSLGVGRNTEAFF.

This chain links TRBV3-1 (or the pseudogene TRBV3-2) with TRBJ2-7, with 9 nucleotides matching TRBD1. The CDR3 is made up of 15 amino acids. Germline trimming cut 4 bases from V and 2 bases from J; bases unmatched to any gene: 6. Germline CDR1 and CDR2: LGHDT and YNNKEL (reference sequence). The CDR3 sequence is CASSRNTGGAYEQYF. The CDR3 DNA follows: TGTGCCAGCAGCCGGAATACAGGGGGCGCCTACGAGCAGTACTTC.

This clone was counted ten times or more. This sequence joins TRBV5-6 and TRBJ1-4, with TRBD1 matching 7 bases. With 3 bases clipped from V and 2 bases from J, the junction kept 16 bases outside the gene matches. The length of the CDR3 is 19 residues. CDR1 is SGHDT and CDR2 is YYEEEE in the germline V gene. This chain's CDR3 is CASSSTEMRQGVTNEKLFF. DNA for the CDR3: TGTGCCAGCAGCTCCACCGAAATGAGGCAGGGGGTGACTAATGAAAAACTGTTTTTT.

The chain links TRBV27 to TRBJ2-3; the match to TRBD2 covers 9 bases. The germline V gene has CDR1 MNHEY and CDR2 SMNVEV (reference sequence). With V trimmed by 6 bases and J by 3 bases, 10 bases remained unmatched. CDR3 size: 16 residues. CDR3 amino acids: CASRYRAAGGTDTQYF. The DNA for the CDR3 is TGTGCCAGCAGGTATCGTGCTGCGGGGGGGACAGATACGCAGTATTTT.

The rearrangement links TRBV9 to TRBJ2-6; a possible D gene is TRBD1 (6 bases). Germline-derived CDR1 and CDR2 are SGDLS and YYNGEE. This CDR3 has 15 residues. Trimming cost V 0 bases and J 4 bases, with 8 bases left between them. Here the CDR3 reads CASSVAGVGANVLTF. DNA of the CDR3: TGTGCCAGCAGCGTAGCAGGGGTCGGGGCCAACGTCCTGACTTTC.

The V call is TRBV12-3 or TRBV12-4, the J call TRBJ2-1; D remains unclear. This CDR3 contains 13 residues. With 7 bases removed from V and 8 bases from J, the gap between germline ends came to 15 bases. In nucleotides, the CDR3 is TGTGCCAGCACCGGTAGTAATCTATATGAGCAGTTCTTC. The encoded protein is CASTGSNLYEQFF.

Ten or more counts support this clone. In the same sample, other DNA sequences code for this CDR3. The rearrangement links TRBV11-2 to TRBJ2-5, with 9 bases that match TRBD1. The germline CDR1 and CDR2 sequences are SGHAT and FQNNGV. V dropped 5 bases and J dropped 4; count of bases not matched to a gene: 2. The CDR3 runs 13 residues. CDR3 coding DNA: TGTGCCAGCAGCCCGGGACAGGGAGAGACCCAGTACTTC. Its protein is CASSPGQGETQYF.

This clone was seen a few times. The chain combines TRBV19 with TRBJ2-2; 9 nucleotides align to TRBD1. In germline, CDR1 is LNHDA, CDR2 SQIVND (reference sequence). There are 16 residues in the CDR3. V lost 3 bases, J lost 1 base, and 3 bases stayed unmatched. The DNA of the CDR3 is TGTGCCAGTAGTATCCTGGGACAGGGGAACACCGGGGAGCTGTTTTTT. Its protein is CASSILGQGNTGELFF. The variable domain in full, with the rest retrieved from reference TRBV19 and TRBJ2-2, is DGGITQSPKYLFRKEGQNVTLSCEQNLNHDAMYWYRQDPGQGLRLIYYSQIVNDFQKGDIAEGYSVSREKKESFPLTVTSAQKNPTAFYLCASSILGQGNTGELFFGEGSRLTVL.

V and J are TRBV4-2 and TRBJ2-3; 9 nucleotides agree with TRBD2. The CDR3 sequence is 16 residues long. Looked up from germline, CDR1 is LGHNA and CDR2 is YNFKEQ. V was clipped by 4 bases and J by 1 base; unmatched bases: 6. CDR3 protein: CASSLSERGGTDTQYF. CDR3 in DNA: TGTGCCAGCAGCCTTTCGGAGCGGGGGGGCACAGATACGCAGTATTTT.

The chain couples TRBV19 to TRBJ2-1, with D possibly TRBD2 on 7 matching bases. The CDR3 length is 16 residues. Germline loops: CDR1 LNHDA, CDR2 SQIVND (reference sequence). V was pared by 7 bases and J by 9 bases, with 25 bases between. The CDR3 DNA is TGTGCCAGTAACTCCTACCGGGACCAGGGGAGGGGTGAGCAGTTCTTC. This codes for CASNSYRDQGRGEQFF.

V gene TRBV30 combines with J gene TRBJ2-1; 8 nucleotides match TRBD1. V shed 0 bases and J 5 bases; nucleotides not matched to a gene: 6. The CDR3 has 15 amino acids. CDR1 GTSNPN and CDR2 SVGIG come from the germline V gene (reference sequence). The CDR3 coding sequence is TGTGCCTGGAGTGTAGGGGGGACAGGAGACAATGAGCAGTTCTTC. Residues: CAWSVGGTGDNEQFF.

The rearrangement uses TRBV9 and TRBJ2-3, with TRBD2 matching 8 bases. Trimming cost V 4 bases and J 3 bases; bases outside gene matches: 13. The germline gives CDR1 SGDLS, CDR2 YYNGEE. The CDR3 spans 17 residues. CDR3 coding DNA: TGTGCCAGCAGCACCCCGGCGAAACTAGCGGAAACAGATACGCAGTATTTT. This encodes CASSTPAKLAETDTQYF.

The gene calls are TRBV11-2 and TRBJ2-3; 7 bases match TRBD2. CDR1 and CDR2 from the germline V gene are SGHAT and FQNNGV. The length of the CDR3 is 16 residues. V gave up 5 bases and J gave up 3 bases; unmatched junction bases: 11. CDR3 in DNA: TGTGCCAGCAGCCCTGTTGGGGGGGGGTTAACAGATACGCAGTATTTT. It codes for CASSPVGGGLTDTQYF.

V gene TRBV5-4 combines with J gene TRBJ2-1, with D perhaps TRBD2 (5 bases). The CDR3 consists of 16 residues. The V gene lost 0 bases and the J gene lost 9 bases, with 19 bases spanning the gap. Germline CDR1 and CDR2: SGHNT and YYREEE (reference sequence). This CDR3 reads CASSLAGRALSTEQFF. The CDR3 DNA follows: TGTGCCAGCAGCTTGGCCGGGCGGGCCCTTTCGACTGAGCAGTTCTTC.

This clone has a handful of counts. The chain links TRBV5-1 to TRBJ2-3; 14 positions match TRBD2. V lost 4 bases and J lost 4; bases outside the gene matches: 8. The CDR3 totals 17 residues. Germline V gene lookup returns CDR1 SGHRS and CDR2 YFSETQ. The CDR3 is CASSLGGTSGGADTQYF. The CDR3 region has the DNA TGCGCCAGCAGCCTCGGCGGGACTAGCGGGGGTGCAGATACGCAGTATTTT.

The chain has TRBV6-5 and TRBJ1-5, with 7 bases aligning to TRBD1. Unmatched junction bases numbered 5, after V lost 6 bases and J lost 3 bases. Germline V gene sequence: CDR1 MNHEY, CDR2 SVGAGI. CDR3 length: 14 residues. The CDR3 nucleotides are TGTGCCAGCAGGGGGGACAGCCTCAATCAGCCCCAGCATTTT. Protein: CASRGDSLNQPQHF.

This chain links TRBV25-1 with TRBJ2-1; D is possibly TRBD2 (7 bases). This CDR3 has 14 amino acids. Germline CDR1 is MGHDK and CDR2 is SYGVNS. The ends were cut back, 3 bases at V and 5 bases at J, with 11 bases in the middle. CDR3 region: CASSDPGGHNEQFF. CDR3 coding DNA: TGTGCCAGCAGTGACCCGGGGGGCCACAATGAGCAGTTCTTC.

This clone was seen a single time. The chain links TRBV5-1 to TRBJ1-4; D is ambiguous. The CDR3 loop spans 15 amino acids. V lost 0 bases, J lost 8 bases, and 14 bases lay in between. Per the germline V gene, CDR1 is SGHRS and CDR2 is YFSETQ. The CDR3 bases are TGCGCCAGCAGCTTGGATAGAGGATATAGGGAAAAACTGTTTTTT. It is translated as CASSLDRGYREKLFF. The full variable domain, completed using reference TRBV5-1 and TRBJ1-4, is KAGVTQTPRYLIKTRGQQVTLSCSPISGHRSVSWYQQTPGQGLQFLFEYFSETQRNKGNFPGRFSGRQFSNSRSEMNVSTLELGDSALYLCASSLDRGYREKLFFGSGTQLSVL.

The chain joins TRBV7-8 to TRBJ1-4, with 7 bases aligning to TRBD1. CDR3 length: 13 amino acids. V was pared by 5 bases and J by 8 bases, with 5 bases of the junction left unmatched. Germline CDR1 is SGHVS and CDR2 is FQNEAQ. The CDR3 DNA is TGTGCCAGCAGCGGACAGGTAGAGGAAAAACTGTTTTTT. Its protein is CASSGQVEEKLFF.

This chain joins TRBV19 and TRBJ2-5; D gene unclear. Deletions cut 0 bases from V and 7 bases from J, with 15 bases between. Germline CDR1 and CDR2: LNHDA and SQIVND (reference sequence). This CDR3 has 15 residues. The CDR3 region has the DNA TGTGCCAGTAGTATAGATCTGGCGGTGACGGGGACCCAGTACTTC. Translation gives CASSIDLAVTGTQYF.

The chain has TRBV6-5 and TRBJ1-2, with 10 bases lining up with TRBD1. This CDR3 region has 14 residues. Germline CDR1 reads MNHEY; CDR2 reads SVGAGI. The junction had 9 bases not matched to a gene; V was cut back by 8 bases and J by 6 bases. CDR3 sequence: CASGTGQGTDGYTF. Here the CDR3 DNA reads TGTGCCAGCGGGACGGGACAGGGGACAGATGGCTACACCTTC.